The 12 T cell receptor beta chains listed next were all sequenced from one sample in a study of cytomegalovirus exposure and HLA in healthy donors. Researchers ran the PCR with 60 Vbeta and 13 Jbeta primers. Clones were sequenced by immunoSEQ multiplex PCR, and TCRdb holds only the in-frame ones, with some missing. Here the sample spans roughly 100,000 clones, under 85% being singletons. Sequencing was performed on PBMCs. The origin of the receptors is a woman aged 40 to 50 in good health and CMV-seropositive.

The chain employs TRBV6-6 and TRBJ1-2, with 7 bases that match TRBD1. CDR1 is MNHNY and CDR2 is SVGAGI in the germline V gene (reference sequence). J was trimmed by 10 bases and V by 5 bases; bases with no gene match: 10. CDR3 length: 13 amino acids. The CDR3 region has the DNA TGTGCCAGCAGTCCCTCGAGGGGGCGCGTCTACACCTTC. It encodes CASSPSRGRVYTF.

V is TRBV6-1 and J is TRBJ1-1; the match to TRBD1 covers 7 bases. CDR1 and CDR2 from the germline V gene are MNHNS and SASEGT. This CDR3 is built from 14 residues. The V gene end was trimmed by 3 bases and the J gene end by 5 bases; junction bases not matched to a gene: 6. The CDR3: CASSDNRGMTEAFF. CDR3 nucleotide sequence: TGTGCCAGCAGTGACAACAGGGGAATGACTGAAGCTTTCTTT.

The chain links TRBV19 to TRBJ1-5; D not certain. The CDR3 totals 16 residues. V shed 3 bases and J shed 1 base, with 13 bases lying between them. Germline values: CDR1 LNHDA, CDR2 SQIVND (reference sequence). The CDR3 nucleotides read TGTGCCAGTAGTATGAGGTTCCGTGTGAGCAATCAGCCCCAGCATTTT. Translating it yields CASSMRFRVSNQPQHF. The whole variable domain, filled in from reference TRBV19 and TRBJ1-5, reads DGGITQSPKYLFRKEGQNVTLSCEQNLNHDAMYWYRQDPGQGLRLIYYSQIVNDFQKGDIAEGYSVSREKKESFPLTVTSAQKNPTAFYLCASSMRFRVSNQPQHFGDGTRLSIL.

The chain combines TRBV5-1 with TRBJ2-5; no clear D. CDR1 SGHRS and CDR2 YFSETQ come from the germline V gene. The CDR3 runs 12 residues. The V gene lost 4 bases and the J gene lost 1 base, with 5 bases spanning the gap. CDR3 nucleotide sequence: TGCGCCAGCAGCCCGAGCCAAGAGACCCAGTACTTC. It translates to CASSPSQETQYF. Based on the CDR3 plus reference TRBV5-1 and TRBJ2-5, the full variable domain is KAGVTQTPRYLIKTRGQQVTLSCSPISGHRSVSWYQQTPGQGLQFLFEYFSETQRNKGNFPGRFSGRQFSNSRSEMNVSTLELGDSALYLCASSPSQETQYFGPGTRLLVL.

The chain carries TRBV10-3 and TRBJ2-5, with 7 bases lining up with TRBD1. The CDR3 extends over 16 amino acids. The V gene end was trimmed by 4 bases and the J gene end by 3 bases; junction bases not matched to a gene: 11. Germline assignment: CDR1 ENHRY and CDR2 SYGVKD. Here the CDR3 DNA reads TGTGCCATCAGTGCGAGGACAGGCGGATTTAAAGAGACCCAGTACTTC. This sequence encodes CAISARTGGFKETQYF.

This clone was observed a few times. V usage is TRBV6-5 and J usage is TRBJ2-5, with a weak D call TRBD1 (6 bases). The CDR3 contains 14 residues. Germline V gene data show CDR1 as MNHEY and CDR2 as SVGAGI. The ends were cut back, 7 bases at V and 5 bases at J, with 17 bases in the middle. Here the CDR3 reads CASTFPGVGETQYF. CDR3 DNA: TGTGCCAGCACCTTCCCAGGGGTTGGGGAGACCCAGTACTTC.

This clone is a singleton in its sample. The genes are TRBV19 and TRBJ1-4; no definite D call. This CDR3 has 14 amino acids. Germline assignment: CDR1 LNHDA and CDR2 SQIVND (reference sequence). V lost 8 bases, J lost 7 bases, and 17 bases lay in between. CDR3: CASGPGRRPEKLFF. The CDR3 DNA is TGTGCCAGTGGGCCGGGGAGACGGCCTGAAAAACTGTTTTTT.

In its sample, this clone was seen once. This chain uses TRBV7-9 with TRBJ2-3; TRBD1 might be the D (6 bases). V was trimmed by 0 bases and J by 4 bases, leaving 11 bases between them. The germline V gene has CDR1 SEHNR and CDR2 FQNEAQ (reference sequence). The CDR3 loop spans 15 amino acids. DNA for the CDR3: TGTGCCAGCAGCTTAGCCACAGGGATAGCAGATACGCAGTATTTT. Protein: CASSLATGIADTQYF.

This sequence joins TRBV4-2 and TRBJ1-2; possibly TRBD1 for D (6 bases). Germline V CDR1 and CDR2: LGHNA, YNFKEQ. The V and J ends lost 1 base and 4 bases respectively, with 16 bases between them. There are 16 residues in the CDR3. The CDR3 is CASSQVIPGESYGYTF. As DNA, the CDR3 is TGTGCCAGCAGCCAAGTAATACCAGGGGAAAGCTATGGCTACACCTTC.

This clone was seen a few times. This sequence joins TRBV7-3 and TRBJ2-7; D perhaps matches TRBD1 (6 bases). Germline V gives CDR1 SGHTA, CDR2 FQGTGA. CDR3 length: 14 amino acids. V lost 7 bases, J lost 5 bases, and 18 bases lay in between. DNA of the CDR3: TGTGCCAGCAAGCTAAACAGGGCGGGTAACGAGCAGTACTTC. Translated, it gives CASKLNRAGNEQYF.

The chain is built from TRBV28 and TRBJ2-3; TRBD1 aligns across 7 bases. The CDR3 is 16 amino acids. With 4 bases clipped from V and 0 bases from J, the junction kept 7 bases outside the gene matches. Germline V CDR1 and CDR2: MDHEN, SYDVKM. For the CDR3, the DNA is TGTGCCAGCAGTTCGCTCAGGGGGAGTAGCACAGATACGCAGTATTTT. Its translation: CASSSLRGSSTDTQYF.

The chain uses TRBV19 and TRBJ1-1, with D uncertain. V was clipped by 1 base and J by 5 bases, with 11 bases between them. Germline assignment: CDR1 LNHDA and CDR2 SQIVND (reference sequence). This CDR3 comprises 14 residues. The CDR3: CASSIGGRFTEAFF. The CDR3 bases are TGTGCCAGTAGTATAGGAGGGAGGTTTACTGAAGCTTTCTTT.